This TCR beta chain came from a study of shared clonotypes between healthy human individuals. About the research overall: Donor composition was a couple of women and three men, aged 18 to 49. Study-wide findings and caveats: All-four-donor shared clonotypes had higher generation probabilities than non-shared clonotypes did. Naive subsets, compared against memory subsets, generally had larger estimated richness values.

Across several immunoSEQ plates, the genomic DNA of each subset was split evenly. TCRdb keeps only in-frame clones here, not all; method: immunoSEQ multiplex PCR. The sample shows around 1.9 million clones, just over 90% of them seen only once. Naive CD8 cells lacked CD45RO and underwent positive selection for CCR7, leaving out terminally differentiated effector memory CD45RA+ cells. V was clipped by 4 bases and J by 4 bases, with 18 bases between them. The CDR3 loop spans 15 amino acids. Germline V gene sequence: CDR1 SGDLS, CDR2 YYNGEE. About this clone: Antigen: not known.

This receptor was obtained from a man aged 18 to 30 in good health. Some clones in this sample may be carry-over from other donors' samples. Sequencing was performed on naive CD8+ T cells from PBMCs. This chain uses TRBV9 with TRBJ2-7; tentatively, D is TRBD1 or TRBD2 (6 bases each). Here the CDR3 reads CASSPVGGGTYEQYF. CDR3 in DNA: TGTGCCAGCAGCCCTGTCGGGGGCGGCACTTACGAGCAGTACTTC.